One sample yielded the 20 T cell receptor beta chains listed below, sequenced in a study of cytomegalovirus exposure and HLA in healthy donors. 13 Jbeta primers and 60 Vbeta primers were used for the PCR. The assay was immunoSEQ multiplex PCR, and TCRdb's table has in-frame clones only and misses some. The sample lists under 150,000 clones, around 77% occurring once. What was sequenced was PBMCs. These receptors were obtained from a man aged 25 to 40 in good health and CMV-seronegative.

CDR3 nucleotides: TGTGCCAGCAGTGTAGGGGGACTAGCTGTCTATGAGCAGTTCTTC. It specifies CASSVGGLAVYEQFF. The chain joins TRBV6-1 to TRBJ2-1, with 9 bases fitting TRBD2. Germline V gene data show CDR1 as MNHNS and CDR2 as SASEGT. The CDR3 is 15 amino acids. Losses at the gene ends were 4 bases for V and 8 bases for J; bases not matched to a gene: 9.

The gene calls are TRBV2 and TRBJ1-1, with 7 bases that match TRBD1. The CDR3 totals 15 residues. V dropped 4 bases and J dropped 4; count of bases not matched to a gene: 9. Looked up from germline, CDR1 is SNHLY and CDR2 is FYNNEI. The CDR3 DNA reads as TGTGCCAGCAGTGGGGACAGACCGGCGGGCACTGAAGCTTTCTTT. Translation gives CASSGDRPAGTEAFF.

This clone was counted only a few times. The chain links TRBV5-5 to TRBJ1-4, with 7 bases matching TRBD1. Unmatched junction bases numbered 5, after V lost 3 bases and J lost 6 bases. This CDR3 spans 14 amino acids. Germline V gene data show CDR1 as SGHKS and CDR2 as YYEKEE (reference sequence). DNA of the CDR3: TGTGCCAGCAGCTCGACAGGGTTGCATGAAAAACTGTTTTTT. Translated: CASSSTGLHEKLFF.

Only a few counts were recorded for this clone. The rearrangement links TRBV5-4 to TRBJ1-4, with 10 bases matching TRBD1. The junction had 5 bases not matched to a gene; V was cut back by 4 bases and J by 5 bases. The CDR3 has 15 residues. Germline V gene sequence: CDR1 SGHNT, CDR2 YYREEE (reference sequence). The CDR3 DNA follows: TGTGCCAGCAGCGTGATGGGACAGGGGAATGAAAAACTGTTTTTT. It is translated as CASSVMGQGNEKLFF.

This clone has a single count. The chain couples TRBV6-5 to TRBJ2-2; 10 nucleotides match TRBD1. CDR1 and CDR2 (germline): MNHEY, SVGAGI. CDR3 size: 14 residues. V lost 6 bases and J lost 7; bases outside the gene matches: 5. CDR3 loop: CASRGQGYGGELFF. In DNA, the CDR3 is TGTGCCAGCAGGGGACAGGGGTACGGCGGGGAGCTGTTTTTT.

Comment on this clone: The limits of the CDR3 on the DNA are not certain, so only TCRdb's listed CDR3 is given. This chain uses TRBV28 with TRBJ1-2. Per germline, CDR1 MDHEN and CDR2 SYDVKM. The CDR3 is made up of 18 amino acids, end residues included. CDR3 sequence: CASSFLAGRSWINYGYTF.

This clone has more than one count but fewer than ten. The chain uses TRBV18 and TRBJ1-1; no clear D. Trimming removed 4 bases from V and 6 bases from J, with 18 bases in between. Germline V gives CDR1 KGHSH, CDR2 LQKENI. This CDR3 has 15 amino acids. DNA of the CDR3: TGTGCCAGCTCACAAGGCACAAGAACTATCCCTGAAGCTTTCTTT. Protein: CASSQGTRTIPEAFF. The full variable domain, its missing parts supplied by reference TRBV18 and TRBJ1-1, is NAGVMQNPRHLVRRRGQEARLRCSPMKGHSHVYWYRQLPEEGLKFMVYLQKENIIDESGMPKERFSAEFPKEGPSILRIQQVVRGDSAAYFCASSQGTRTIPEAFFGQGTRLTVV.

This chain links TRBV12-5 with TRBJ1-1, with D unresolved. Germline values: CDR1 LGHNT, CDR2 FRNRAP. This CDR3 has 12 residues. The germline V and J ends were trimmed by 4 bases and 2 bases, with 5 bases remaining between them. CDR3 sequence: CASGWANTEAFF. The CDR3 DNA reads TGTGCTAGTGGTTGGGCCAACACTGAAGCTTTCTTT. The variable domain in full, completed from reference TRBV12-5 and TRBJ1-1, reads DARVTQTPRHKVTEMGQEVTMRCQPILGHNTVFWYRQTMMQGLELLAYFRNRAPLDDSGMPKDRFSAEMPDATLATLKIQPSEPRDSAVYFCASGWANTEAFFGQGTRLTVV.

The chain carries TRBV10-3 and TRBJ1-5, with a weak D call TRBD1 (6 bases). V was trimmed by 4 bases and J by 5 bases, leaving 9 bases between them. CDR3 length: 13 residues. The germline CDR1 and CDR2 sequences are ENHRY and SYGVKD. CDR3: CAISAQGDQPQHF. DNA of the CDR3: TGTGCCATCAGTGCACAGGGAGATCAGCCCCAGCATTTT.

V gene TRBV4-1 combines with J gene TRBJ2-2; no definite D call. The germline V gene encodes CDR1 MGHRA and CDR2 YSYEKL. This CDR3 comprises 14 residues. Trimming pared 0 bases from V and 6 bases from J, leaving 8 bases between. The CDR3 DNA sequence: TGCGCCAGCAGCCAAGAGTTCCGGGCCGGGGAGCTGTTTTTT. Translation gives CASSQEFRAGELFF.

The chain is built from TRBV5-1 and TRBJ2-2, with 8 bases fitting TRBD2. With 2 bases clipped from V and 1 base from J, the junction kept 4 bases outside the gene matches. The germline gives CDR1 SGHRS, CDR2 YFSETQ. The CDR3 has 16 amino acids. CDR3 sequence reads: CASSFYSGKNTGELFF. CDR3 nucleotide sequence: TGCGCCAGCAGCTTTTATAGCGGGAAGAACACCGGGGAGCTGTTTTTT.

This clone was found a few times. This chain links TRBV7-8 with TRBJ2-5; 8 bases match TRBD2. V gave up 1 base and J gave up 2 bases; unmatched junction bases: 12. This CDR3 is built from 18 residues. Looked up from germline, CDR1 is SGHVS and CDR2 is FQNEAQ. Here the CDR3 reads CASSLDVERGRDQETQYF. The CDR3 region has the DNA TGTGCCAGCAGCTTAGATGTGGAGCGGGGGCGCGATCAAGAGACCCAGTACTTC.

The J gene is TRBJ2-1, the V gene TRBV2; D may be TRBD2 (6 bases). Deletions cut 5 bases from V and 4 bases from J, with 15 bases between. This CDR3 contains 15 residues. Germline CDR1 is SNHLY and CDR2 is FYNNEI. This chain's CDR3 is CASSPRAGGYNEQFF. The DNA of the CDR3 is TGTGCCAGCAGTCCCAGGGCCGGGGGTTACAATGAGCAGTTCTTC.

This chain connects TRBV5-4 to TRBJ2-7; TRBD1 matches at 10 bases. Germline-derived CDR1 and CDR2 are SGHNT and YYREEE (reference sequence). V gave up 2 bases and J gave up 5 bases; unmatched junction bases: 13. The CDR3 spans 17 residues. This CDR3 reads CASSFRRASGTGDEQYF. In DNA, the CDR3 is TGTGCCAGCAGCTTCCGAAGGGCGTCCGGGACAGGGGACGAGCAGTACTTC.

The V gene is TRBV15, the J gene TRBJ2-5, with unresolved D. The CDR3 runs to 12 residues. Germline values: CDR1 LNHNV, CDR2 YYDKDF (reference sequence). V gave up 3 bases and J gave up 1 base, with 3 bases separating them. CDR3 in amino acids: CATSSRQETQYF. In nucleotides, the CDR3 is TGTGCCACCAGCAGCCGCCAAGAGACCCAGTACTTC.

CDR3 sequence: CASSALAGQIYEQYF. The CDR3, as DNA: TGTGCCAGCAGCGCCCTAGCGGGACAAATTTACGAGCAGTACTTC. This chain connects TRBV5-6 to TRBJ2-7; the match to TRBD2 covers 9 bases. J gave up 4 bases and V 4 bases, and 9 bases lay outside the gene matches. Germline CDR1 SGHDT, CDR2 YYEEEE. This CDR3 spans 15 amino acids.

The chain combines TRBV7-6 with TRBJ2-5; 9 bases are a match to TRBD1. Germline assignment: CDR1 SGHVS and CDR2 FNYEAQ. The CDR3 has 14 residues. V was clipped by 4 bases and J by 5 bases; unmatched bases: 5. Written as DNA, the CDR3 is TGTGCCAGCAGCTACGGACAGGGGAGGGAGACCCAGTACTTC. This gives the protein CASSYGQGRETQYF.

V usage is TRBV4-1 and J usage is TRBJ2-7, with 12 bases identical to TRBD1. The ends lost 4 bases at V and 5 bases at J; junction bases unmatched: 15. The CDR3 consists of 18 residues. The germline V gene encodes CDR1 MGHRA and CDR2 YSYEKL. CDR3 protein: CASSPGGGTGGGFHEQYF. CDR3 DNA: TGCGCCAGCAGCCCAGGTGGCGGGACAGGGGGCGGGTTCCACGAGCAGTACTTC.

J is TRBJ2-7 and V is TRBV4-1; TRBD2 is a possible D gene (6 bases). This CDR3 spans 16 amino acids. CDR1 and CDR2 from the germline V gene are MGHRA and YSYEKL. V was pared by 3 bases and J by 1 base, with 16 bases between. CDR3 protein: CASSQSSGSPSYEQYF. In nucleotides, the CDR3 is TGCGCCAGCAGCCAGTCCTCCGGGAGCCCATCCTACGAGCAGTACTTC.

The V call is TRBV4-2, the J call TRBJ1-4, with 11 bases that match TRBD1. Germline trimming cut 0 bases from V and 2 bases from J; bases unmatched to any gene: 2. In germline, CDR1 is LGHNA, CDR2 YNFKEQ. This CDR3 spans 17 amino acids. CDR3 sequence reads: CASSQDGTGGTNEKLFF. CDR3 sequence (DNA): TGTGCCAGCAGCCAAGATGGGACAGGGGGTACTAATGAAAAACTGTTTTTT.